The 26 T cell receptor beta chains reported below all come from one sample, sequenced in a study of cytomegalovirus exposure and HLA in healthy donors. Assay: immunoSEQ multiplex PCR; the TCRdb copy retains only in-frame clones and omits some. In the table there are fewer than 95,000 clones, about 93% of which are singletons. Material for sequencing was PBMCs. These receptors came from a young woman in good health and CMV-seronegative.

The chain employs TRBV6-4 and TRBJ2-3; 8 nucleotides match TRBD2. The CDR3 totals 16 residues. Germline V gene data show CDR1 as MRHNA and CDR2 as SNTAGT. Trimming at V came to 6 bases and at J to 5 bases, leaving 13 bases not matched to a gene. CDR3 sequence (DNA): TGTGCCAGCAGCCCTCTTCCGGGGGGGGATATAGATACGCAGTATTTT. It yields the protein CASSPLPGGDIDTQYF.

V is TRBV6-5 and J is TRBJ2-1, with 7 bases aligning to TRBD2. The V gene end was trimmed by 6 bases and the J gene end by 6 bases; junction bases not matched to a gene: 8. CDR1 MNHEY and CDR2 SVGAGI come from the germline V gene. The CDR3 runs 14 residues. CDR3 nucleotide sequence: TGTGCCAGCAGAACTCCGGCTAGCGGCAATGAGCAGTTCTTC. Residues: CASRTPASGNEQFF.

This rearrangement joins TRBV2 to TRBJ1-5, with a weak D call TRBD1 (6 bases). The CDR3 sequence is 15 residues long. Trimming left V 4 bases short and J 5 bases short, with 15 bases between. Germline CDR1 SNHLY, CDR2 FYNNEI. In DNA, the CDR3 is TGTGCCAGCAGTGGGCGGACAGTGTCTGATCAGCCCCAGCATTTT. Translated, it gives CASSGRTVSDQPQHF.

The genes are TRBV2 and TRBJ2-7; 8 bases align to TRBD1. The V gene end was trimmed by 8 bases and the J gene end by 2 bases; junction bases not matched to a gene: 8. Germline CDR1 reads SNHLY; CDR2 reads FYNNEI. The length of the CDR3 is 14 residues. The DNA of the CDR3 is TGTGCCAGCTACGGAACAGGGGGTACCTACGAGCAGTACTTC. Translation: CASYGTGGTYEQYF.

The table lists this clone with a few counts. The chain joins TRBV6-5 to TRBJ2-3; 9 nucleotides line up with TRBD2. Germline-derived CDR1 and CDR2 are MNHEY and SVGAGI. This CDR3 is built from 14 residues. V dropped 4 bases and J dropped 6; count of bases not matched to a gene: 5. CDR3 bases: TGTGCCAGCAGTTCCCAGCGGGGGGTCGATACGCAGTATTTT. This gives the protein CASSSQRGVDTQYF.

The chain couples TRBV7-3 to TRBJ2-1; no clear D gene. Germline lookup yields CDR1 SGHTA and CDR2 FQGTGA. V shed 1 base and J shed 4 bases, with 11 bases lying between them. CDR3 length: 15 amino acids. CDR3 bases: TGTGCCAGCAGCTTAAGTTTTAGTTTTTACAATGAGCAGTTCTTC. Its translation is CASSLSFSFYNEQFF.

In the case of this clone: The junction shows a germline mismatch at one end, possibly a read error. The CDR3 DNA is TGTGCCAGCAGCTTAGGGCCAGGTTCTCGAGCCTTC. Translation gives CASSLGPGSRAF. This sequence joins TRBV7-2 and TRBJ2-7; no definite D call. Germline-derived CDR1 and CDR2 are SGHTA and FQGNSA. CDR3 length equals 12 residues.

The CDR3 DNA reads TGCGCCAGCAGCTTGTTGCGGGGGGCCGTTAATGAGCAGTTCTTC. It encodes CASSLLRGAVNEQFF. The chain joins TRBV5-1 to TRBJ2-1; 8 positions match TRBD2. Germline V gene data show CDR1 as SGHRS and CDR2 as YFSETQ. V gave up 1 base and J gave up 7 bases; unmatched junction bases: 7. The CDR3 has 15 amino acids.

The rearrangement links TRBV7-2 to TRBJ1-1; TRBD1 matches 9 bases. After removal of 5 bases from V and 8 bases from J, the junction contained 15 bases not matched to a gene. Germline-derived CDR1 and CDR2 are SGHTA and FQGNSA. The CDR3 has 16 amino acids. The CDR3 nucleotides read TGTGCCAGCAGCCCACAGGACAGGGGAGCCCTCATCGAAGCTTTCTTT. Amino acids: CASSPQDRGALIEAFF.

The chain uses TRBV10-2 and TRBJ1-1, with a possible D match to TRBD1 (5 bases). The germline V gene has CDR1 WSHSY and CDR2 SAAADI. The CDR3 loop spans 19 amino acids. The V end was cut by 8 bases, the J end by 4 bases, with 32 bases between. The CDR3 protein is CASSHLRGRFGGGSTEAFF. The CDR3, as DNA: TGCGCCAGCTCTCACCTTAGGGGAAGGTTTGGGGGGGGGAGCACTGAAGCTTTCTTT.

This clone showed up just once. The gene calls are TRBV5-1 and TRBJ1-2; D is unresolved. The CDR3 length is 14 residues. V was trimmed by 2 bases and J by 4 bases, leaving 12 bases between them. CDR1 is SGHRS, CDR2 YFSETQ, per germline. CDR3 region: CASSFIGRFYGYTF. The DNA for the CDR3 is TGCGCCAGCAGCTTTATCGGCAGGTTCTATGGCTACACCTTC.

V is TRBV13 and J is TRBJ2-7; a possible D gene is TRBD1 (5 bases). The germline V gene has CDR1 PRHDT and CDR2 FYEKMQ (reference sequence). This CDR3 has 13 amino acids. The V gene lost 2 bases and the J gene lost 5 bases, with 10 bases spanning the gap. The CDR3 loop is CASSLRGKHEQYF. The CDR3 DNA sequence: TGTGCCAGCAGCTTAAGGGGCAAGCACGAGCAGTACTTC.

The chain uses TRBV30 and TRBJ2-5; the match to TRBD1 covers 7 bases. The germline gives CDR1 GTSNPN, CDR2 SVGIG (reference sequence). J gave up 5 bases and V 3 bases, and 15 bases lay outside the gene matches. This CDR3 has 16 amino acids. The CDR3 region is CAWSHRGRGTGETQYF. CDR3 DNA sequence: TGTGCCTGGAGCCACCGAGGCAGGGGGACGGGCGAGACCCAGTACTTC.

This clone was picked up one time. The chain recombines TRBV6-6 with TRBJ2-7; tentatively, D is TRBD1 (6 bases). The ends were cut back, 0 bases at V and 3 bases at J, with 12 bases in the middle. In germline, CDR1 is MNHNY, CDR2 SVGAGI (reference sequence). This CDR3 has 15 amino acids. The CDR3 loop reads CASSYSGQPDYEQYF. CDR3 nucleotides: TGTGCCAGCAGTTACTCGGGACAACCGGACTACGAGCAGTACTTC.

The V call is TRBV5-1, the J call TRBJ2-2; 7 nucleotides line up with TRBD2. Trimming took 4 bases from V and 2 from J; bases not matched to a gene: 2. This CDR3 is built from 14 residues. Germline loops: CDR1 SGHRS, CDR2 YFSETQ. CDR3 sequence (DNA): TGCGCCAGCAGCCCGGGACTAAACACCGGGGAGCTGTTTTTT. Translated, it gives CASSPGLNTGELFF.

CDR3 coding DNA: TGTGCCAGCAGTGAGAGCACAGGGCACAATGAGCAGTTCTTC. It codes for CASSESTGHNEQFF. V usage is TRBV6-4 and J usage is TRBJ2-1, with D tentatively TRBD1 (6 bases). The CDR3 has 14 residues. Between the trimmed V and J ends, which lost 3 bases and 5 bases, there was a span of 11 bases. Germline V CDR1 and CDR2: MRHNA, SNTAGT.

The V and J genes are TRBV29-1 and TRBJ1-4; D not certain. Trimming cost V 1 base and J 12 bases, with 9 bases left between them. The CDR3 sequence is 11 residues long. Germline V lookup: CDR1 SQVTM, CDR2 ANQGSEA. This chain's CDR3 is CSVEGPVELFF. The CDR3 DNA follows: TGCAGCGTTGAAGGTCCGGTGGAACTGTTTTTT.

This sequence joins TRBV11-2 and TRBJ2-1, with 9 bases that match TRBD1. Trimming at V came to 3 bases and at J to 7 bases, leaving 7 bases not matched to a gene. CDR1 and CDR2 from the germline V gene are SGHAT and FQNNGV. This CDR3 has 15 amino acids. CDR3 in DNA: TGTGCCAGCAGCTTGGACAGGGGAAGTCTGAATGAGCAGTTCTTC. Translated, it gives CASSLDRGSLNEQFF.

The V and J genes are TRBV9 and TRBJ2-7; a weak D match, TRBD1 (6 bases). This CDR3 region has 15 residues. Germline V CDR1 and CDR2: SGDLS, YYNGEE. V gave up 3 bases and J gave up 4 bases, with 17 bases separating them. The CDR3 DNA follows: TGTGCCAGCAGCGAGGGGGTTCGGGAAGGATACGAGCAGTACTTC. It yields the protein CASSEGVREGYEQYF.

This clone was counted a single time. This chain joins TRBV7-9 and TRBJ2-7, with 10 nucleotides matching TRBD1. The CDR3 is made up of 14 amino acids. V was pared by 6 bases and J by 6 bases, with 8 bases of the junction left unmatched. Per germline, CDR1 SEHNR and CDR2 FQNEAQ (reference sequence). The CDR3 DNA reads as TGTGCCAGCAGGAGCGACAGGGGGCCAGCCGAGCAGTACTTC. Amino acids: CASRSDRGPAEQYF.

The chain combines TRBV7-8 with TRBJ1-1; no reliable D call. The ends were cut back, 5 bases at V and 3 bases at J, with 13 bases in the middle. Germline CDR1 and CDR2: SGHVS and FQNEAQ. The CDR3 length is 14 residues. The CDR3 sequence: CASSPPGYDTEAFF. CDR3 nucleotide sequence: TGTGCCAGCAGCCCCCCAGGTTATGACACTGAAGCTTTCTTT.

This sequence joins TRBV7-2 and TRBJ1-3; D is uncertain. V was clipped by 4 bases and J by 1 base, with 8 bases between them. This CDR3 comprises 14 residues. Germline CDR1 SGHTA, CDR2 FQGNSA. CDR3 nucleotides: TGTGCCAGCAGCTCCAAGAGGTCTGGAAACACCATATATTTT. It translates to CASSSKRSGNTIYF.

This rearrangement joins TRBV27 to TRBJ1-1, with 8 bases matching TRBD1. The CDR3 loop spans 15 amino acids. Germline V lookup: CDR1 MNHEY, CDR2 SMNVEV (reference sequence). V lost 6 bases and J lost 0; bases outside the gene matches: 6. The CDR3 coding sequence is TGTGCCAGCAGGCTAGGGACAGGCCTGAACACTGAAGCTTTCTTT. Residues: CASRLGTGLNTEAFF.

CDR3 DNA: TGTGCCAGCAGCTTAGGACAGGCTGCCTCCTACGAGCAGTACTTC. Amino acids: CASSLGQAASYEQYF. The rearrangement links TRBV11-3 to TRBJ2-7, with D tentatively TRBD1 (6 bases). There are 15 residues in the CDR3. Deletions cut 1 base from V and 0 bases from J, with 10 bases between. Germline V gene sequence: CDR1 SGHNT, CDR2 YENEEA.

The chain is built from TRBV19 and TRBJ2-7, with D perhaps TRBD1 (5 bases). Trimming removed 10 bases from V and 3 bases from J, with 13 bases in between. This CDR3 has 12 amino acids. Germline CDR1 LNHDA, CDR2 SQIVND (reference sequence). CDR3 coding DNA: TGTGCCAATTTCCAACAGGACTACGAGCAGTACTTC. This codes for CANFQQDYEQYF.

This sequence joins TRBV4-1 and TRBJ2-1; 10 bases align to TRBD1. CDR3 size: 16 residues. Germline-derived CDR1 and CDR2 are MGHRA and YSYEKL. V was pared by 5 bases and J by 10 bases, with 14 bases of the junction left unmatched. The CDR3 DNA sequence: TGCGCCAGCAGCACGGCCCCCGGGACAGGGGTGGGGGAGCAGTTCTTC. Translated: CASSTAPGTGVGEQFF.